One sample yielded the 2 T cell receptor beta chains listed below, sequenced in a study of blood T cell repertoires in COVID-19 (dated by TCRdb to 2019 to 2021). Libraries were built with the immunoSEQ multiplex PCR assay. TCRdb obtained this table from immuneACCESS and retained in-frame rearrangements with V and J assigned. These tables miss some clones; where compared with another copy, unresolved V genes account for less than half of the shortfall, and the remainder is unexplained. The sample contains over 300,000 clones, approximately 88% of them found a single time. Clones ranked in the top ten supply 0.95% to 1% of the sample. Sequences were obtained from PBMCs or T cells enriched from blood (not recorded which). The source of these receptors is a woman in her twenties or thirties with acute COVID-19.

The rearrangement links TRBV3-1 (or the pseudogene TRBV3-2) to TRBJ1-1; TRBD1 aligns across 8 bases. Germline assignment: CDR1 LGHDT and CDR2 YNNKEL (reference sequence). The CDR3 contains 13 residues. Unmatched junction bases numbered 1, after V lost 4 bases and J lost 3 bases. The CDR3 nucleotides are TGTGCCAGCAGCCTACAGGGGGACACTGAAGCTTTCTTT. It is translated as CASSLQGDTEAFF.

The J gene is TRBJ2-3, the V gene TRBV9, with 8 bases identical to TRBD2. This CDR3 comprises 16 residues. V dropped 0 bases and J dropped 2; count of bases not matched to a gene: 5. Germline CDR1 reads SGDLS; CDR2 reads YYNGEE. The CDR3 is CASSVEGGGHTDTQYF. The DNA for the CDR3 is TGTGCCAGCAGCGTAGAGGGCGGGGGGCACACAGATACGCAGTATTTT.